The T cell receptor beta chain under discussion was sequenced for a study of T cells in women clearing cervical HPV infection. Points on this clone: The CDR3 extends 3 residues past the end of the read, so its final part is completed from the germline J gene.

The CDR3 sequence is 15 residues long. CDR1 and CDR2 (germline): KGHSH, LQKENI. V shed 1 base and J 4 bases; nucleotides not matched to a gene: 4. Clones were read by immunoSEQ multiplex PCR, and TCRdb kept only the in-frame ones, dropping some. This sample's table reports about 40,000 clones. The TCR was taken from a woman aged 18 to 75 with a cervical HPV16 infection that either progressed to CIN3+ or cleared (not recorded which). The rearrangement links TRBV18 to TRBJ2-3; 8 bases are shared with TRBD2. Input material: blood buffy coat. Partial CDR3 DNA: TGTGCCAGCTCACCACAGAGCGGGGGCGCAGATACG. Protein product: CASSPQSGGADT. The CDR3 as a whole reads CASSPQSGGADTQYF.